This record concerns one T cell receptor beta chain sequence. The antigen remains unidentified. CDR1 and CDR2 from the germline V gene are KGHSH and LQKENI. This CDR3 region has 14 residues. V lost 6 bases to trimming and J lost 0 bases, with 9 bases between them. This specimen comes from a study of cytotoxic CD8 clonotypes in ibrutinib-treated CLL. In the study overall: Included were 11 to 12 relapsed/refractory and about 15 treatment-naive patients, of whom 17 to 18 were IGHV unmutated. Response samples were taken after a median of approximately 12 months on treatment, range 6 to 36.

Sequenced by immunoSEQ multiplex PCR; TCRdb stores in-frame clones only, minus some. Among 130,000 or so clones listed, less than 90% were seen once. Regarding the study as a whole: Clonality was higher at baseline than in age-matched healthy donors and tracked circulating CD8+ T-cell counts.

This TCR was recovered from a human donor with chronic lymphocytic leukemia. This chain connects TRBV18 to TRBJ1-5; TRBD1 is a possible D gene (6 bases). The specimen comprised PBMCs, sampled after 24 months of ibrutinib treatment. CDR3 in DNA: TGTGCCAGCTCGCGGGGGCTTAGCAATCAGCCCCAGCATTTT. This encodes CASSRGLSNQPQHF.